The rows below give T cell receptor beta chains drawn from one sample of a study of PD-1 blockade in classical Hodgkin lymphoma. Using immunoSEQ multiplex PCR, the repertoire was profiled, and TCRdb retains in-frame clones only, with some absent. The sample yields about 20,000 clones, roughly 80% seen once. This material consisted of peripheral blood mononuclear cells (PBMCs), taken at baseline. The source is a human donor with classical Hodgkin lymphoma. Both conserved end residues are part of each CDR3. Fields, in order: J gene, clone size, V gene, D gene, CDR3 protein, CDR3 DNA. A D gene is named only where the DNA matches it firmly. Size is omitted from some rows. Given values are once, few, many or a class for expanded clones.

j_gene: TRBJ2-1
abundance: -
v_gene: TRBV28
d_gene: -
CDR3aa: CASSSPISGESYNEQFF
CDR3nt: TGTGCCAGCAGTTCCCCCATTTCCGGAGAATCCTACAATGAGCAGTTCTTC

j_gene: TRBJ1-4
abundance: few
v_gene: TRBV5-1
d_gene: -
CDR3aa: CASSLGRGYEKLFF
CDR3nt: TGCGCCAGCAGCTTGGGCCGGGGGTATGAAAAACTGTTTTTT

j_gene: TRBJ2-7
abundance: -
v_gene: TRBV5-1
d_gene: TRBD1
CDR3aa: CASSLGDRGIYEQYF
CDR3nt: TGCGCCAGCAGCTTGGGAGACAGGGGAATCTACGAGCAGTACTTC

j_gene: TRBJ1-1
abundance: -
v_gene: TRBV9
d_gene: TRBD1
CDR3aa: CASSPRGSTEAFF
CDR3nt: TGTGCCAGCAGCCCCAGGGGGTCCACTGAAGCTTTCTTT

j_gene: TRBJ2-7
abundance: -
v_gene: TRBV28
d_gene: TRBD1
CDR3aa: CASSHRDRGSDEQYF
CDR3nt: TGTGCCAGCAGTCATCGGGACAGGGGATCCGACGAGCAGTACTTC

j_gene: TRBJ2-1
abundance: -
v_gene: TRBV30
d_gene: TRBD2
CDR3aa: CAWSAGGGQFF
CDR3nt: TGTGCCTGGAGTGCCGGGGGGGGTCAGTTCTTC

j_gene: TRBJ2-2
abundance: few
v_gene: TRBV5-1
d_gene: -
CDR3aa: CASSSRPTGELFF
CDR3nt: TGCGCCAGCAGCTCCCGACCCACCGGGGAGCTGTTTTTT

j_gene: TRBJ2-3
abundance: -
v_gene: TRBV6-1
d_gene: TRBD2
CDR3aa: CASSEYRVRGLTSGRKDTQYF
CDR3nt: TGTGCCAGCAGTGAATATAGGGTCAGGGGGCTGACTAGCGGGAGGAAAGATACGCAGTATTTT

j_gene: TRBJ1-6
abundance: -
v_gene: TRBV4-1
d_gene: -
CDR3aa: CASSQSDGTRITINNSPLHF
CDR3nt: TGCGCCAGCAGCCAATCTGACGGGACACGGATTACAATTAATAATTCACCCCTCCACTTT

j_gene: TRBJ2-3
abundance: -
v_gene: TRBV6-1
d_gene: -
CDR3aa: CASSEADTDTQYF
CDR3nt: TGTGCCAGCAGTGAAGCGGACACAGATACGCAGTATTTT

j_gene: TRBJ2-2
abundance: -
v_gene: TRBV7-9
d_gene: -
CDR3aa: CASSFTDQLRELFF
CDR3nt: TGTGCCAGCAGCTTTACTGACCAATTGAGGGAGCTGTTTTTT

j_gene: TRBJ2-2
abundance: -
v_gene: TRBV5-4
d_gene: -
CDR3aa: CASSWGKGGELFF
CDR3nt: TGTGCCAGCAGCTGGGGGAAGGGCGGGGAGCTGTTTTTT

j_gene: TRBJ2-5
abundance: -
v_gene: TRBV2
d_gene: TRBD1
CDR3aa: CASSDGQGTETQYF
CDR3nt: TGTGCCAGCAGTGACGGACAGGGGACCGAGACCCAGTACTTC

j_gene: TRBJ1-2
abundance: -
v_gene: TRBV2
d_gene: -
CDR3aa: CASILVGADGYTF
CDR3nt: TGTGCCAGCATCTTAGTGGGGGCGGATGGCTACACCTTC

j_gene: TRBJ1-1
abundance: -
v_gene: TRBV21-1
d_gene: -
CDR3aa: CASSKGVLADPMNTEAFF
CDR3nt: TGTGCCAGCAGCAAAGGGGTTCTCGCAGACCCGATGAACACTGAAGCTTTCTTT

j_gene: TRBJ2-7
abundance: -
v_gene: TRBV5-4
d_gene: -
CDR3aa: CASSLAEEQYF
CDR3nt: TGTGCCAGCAGCTTGGCCGAAGAGCAGTACTTC

j_gene: TRBJ2-7
abundance: -
v_gene: TRBV7-9
d_gene: -
CDR3aa: CASSSVVKGLNEQYF
CDR3nt: TGTGCCAGCAGCTCGGTAGTTAAGGGTTTGAACGAGCAGTACTTC

j_gene: TRBJ2-5
abundance: -
v_gene: TRBV28
d_gene: -
CDR3aa: CASSSEVQETQYF
CDR3nt: TGTGCCAGCAGTTCAGAGGTACAAGAGACCCAGTACTTC

j_gene: TRBJ2-7
abundance: -
v_gene: TRBV29-1
d_gene: -
CDR3aa: CSVSVGGSSYEQYF
CDR3nt: TGCAGCGTCTCCGTGGGCGGATCCTCATACGAGCAGTACTTC

j_gene: TRBJ1-2
abundance: -
v_gene: TRBV6-1
d_gene: -
CDR3aa: CASSEGATTNYGYTF
CDR3nt: TGTGCCAGCAGTGAAGGGGCCACAACTAACTATGGCTACACCTTC

j_gene: TRBJ1-6
abundance: -
v_gene: TRBV6-1
d_gene: TRBD1
CDR3aa: CAGRQGRDNSPLHF
CDR3nt: TGTGCCGGAAGACAGGGAAGAGATAATTCACCCCTCCACTTT

j_gene: TRBJ2-2
abundance: -
v_gene: TRBV13
d_gene: -
CDR3aa: CASSLMGNTGELFF
CDR3nt: TGTGCCAGCAGCTTAATGGGGAACACCGGGGAGCTGTTTTTT

j_gene: TRBJ2-5
abundance: -
v_gene: TRBV27
d_gene: TRBD2
CDR3aa: CASSLKLGGTRQETQYF
CDR3nt: TGTGCCAGCAGTTTGAAGCTGGGCGGGACTAGGCAAGAGACCCAGTACTTC

j_gene: TRBJ2-3
abundance: -
v_gene: TRBV6-4
d_gene: -
CDR3aa: CASSETGGAGTDTQYF
CDR3nt: TGTGCCAGCAGTGAAACGGGCGGGGCCGGCACAGATACGCAGTATTTT

j_gene: TRBJ2-5
abundance: -
v_gene: TRBV2
d_gene: -
CDR3aa: CASREQVSRTQYF
CDR3nt: TGTGCCAGCAGGGAACAGGTCTCGAGGACCCAGTACTTC

j_gene: TRBJ2-5
abundance: -
v_gene: TRBV4-1
d_gene: TRBD2
CDR3aa: CASSQELAGFRETQYF
CDR3nt: TGCGCCAGCAGCCAAGAGCTAGCGGGTTTTCGAGAGACCCAGTACTTC

j_gene: TRBJ2-7
abundance: -
v_gene: TRBV5-1
d_gene: -
CDR3aa: CASSLSRELGEQYF
CDR3nt: TGCGCCAGCAGCTTGTCGAGGGAGCTGGGCGAGCAGTACTTC

j_gene: TRBJ2-7
abundance: -
v_gene: TRBV5-6
d_gene: -
CDR3aa: CASSLGSGVYEQYF
CDR3nt: TGTGCCAGCAGCTTGGGGTCGGGGGTCTACGAGCAGTACTTC

j_gene: TRBJ1-1
abundance: -
v_gene: TRBV5-1
d_gene: -
CDR3aa: CASSSDGMNTEAFF
CDR3nt: TGCGCCAGCAGCTCGGACGGGATGAACACTGAAGCTTTCTTT

j_gene: TRBJ2-1
abundance: -
v_gene: TRBV29-1
d_gene: -
CDR3aa: CSVRSSYNEQFF
CDR3nt: TGCAGCGTTCGGAGCTCCTACAATGAGCAGTTCTTC

j_gene: TRBJ2-7
abundance: -
v_gene: TRBV5-6
d_gene: TRBD1
CDR3aa: CASSLGAGGSYEQYF
CDR3nt: TGTGCCAGCAGCTTGGGGGCAGGGGGCTCCTACGAGCAGTACTTC

j_gene: TRBJ2-5
abundance: -
v_gene: TRBV5-1
d_gene: -
CDR3aa: CASSPWPGQETQYF
CDR3nt: TGCGCCAGCAGCCCCTGGCCTGGCCAAGAGACCCAGTACTTC

j_gene: TRBJ2-3
abundance: few
v_gene: TRBV27
d_gene: TRBD2
CDR3aa: CASSRGGGTDTQYF
CDR3nt: TGTGCCAGCAGCCGTGGGGGGGGCACAGATACGCAGTATTTT

j_gene: TRBJ1-2
abundance: once
v_gene: TRBV6-1
d_gene: TRBD1
CDR3aa: CASSEGTGFNYGYTF
CDR3nt: TGTGCCAGCAGTGAAGGGACAGGATTTAACTATGGCTACACCTTC

j_gene: TRBJ2-7
abundance: -
v_gene: TRBV7-8
d_gene: -
CDR3aa: CASSRGGEQYF
CDR3nt: TGTGCCAGCAGCCGAGGTGGCGAGCAGTACTTC

j_gene: TRBJ2-3
abundance: -
v_gene: TRBV30
d_gene: -
CDR3aa: CAWSVRRPGDTQYF
CDR3nt: TGTGCCTGGAGTGTACGCCGGCCAGGAGATACGCAGTATTTT

j_gene: TRBJ2-1
abundance: -
v_gene: TRBV4-2
d_gene: TRBD2
CDR3aa: CASSGLGYNEQFF
CDR3nt: TGTGCCAGCTCCGGACTAGGGTACAATGAGCAGTTCTTC

j_gene: TRBJ1-1
abundance: -
v_gene: TRBV7-9
d_gene: -
CDR3aa: CASSLVYTEAFF
CDR3nt: TGTGCCAGCAGCTTAGTGTACACTGAAGCTTTCTTT

j_gene: TRBJ2-3
abundance: -
v_gene: TRBV12-2
d_gene: -
CDR3aa: CASRLPAAGARTDTQYF
CDR3nt: TGTGCAAGTCGCTTGCCCGCGGCGGGGGCTCGCACAGATACGCAGTATTTT

j_gene: TRBJ1-2
abundance: -
v_gene: TRBV9
d_gene: TRBD1
CDR3aa: CASSVTTGVDYGYTF
CDR3nt: TGTGCCAGCAGCGTAACAACAGGGGTCGACTATGGCTACACCTTC

j_gene: TRBJ1-3
abundance: few
v_gene: TRBV30
d_gene: -
CDR3aa: CAWSRGTPSGNTIYF
CDR3nt: TGTGCCTGGAGTCGCGGGACACCCTCTGGAAACACCATATATTTT

j_gene: TRBJ1-1
abundance: -
v_gene: TRBV29-1
d_gene: -
CDR3aa: CSVEDRLNTEAFF
CDR3nt: TGCAGCGTGGAGGACAGATTGAACACTGAAGCTTTCTTT

j_gene: TRBJ2-4
abundance: -
v_gene: TRBV5-6
d_gene: -
CDR3aa: CASSLAGAKNIQYF
CDR3nt: TGTGCCAGCAGCTTGGCGGGAGCCAAAAACATTCAGTACTTC

j_gene: TRBJ1-6
abundance: -
v_gene: TRBV30
d_gene: -
CDR3aa: CASGHRRDSPLHF
CDR3nt: TGTGCCTCGGGGCACAGGAGGGATTCACCCCTCCACTTT

j_gene: TRBJ1-1
abundance: -
v_gene: TRBV7-3
d_gene: -
CDR3aa: CASSPGAMNTEAFF
CDR3nt: TGTGCCAGCAGCCCCGGGGCCATGAACACTGAAGCTTTCTTT

j_gene: TRBJ1-1
abundance: -
v_gene: TRBV5-1
d_gene: TRBD1
CDR3aa: CASSQTGGNQPAFF
CDR3nt: TGCGCCAGCAGCCAGACAGGGGGCAACCAGCCTGCTTTCTTT

j_gene: TRBJ2-7
abundance: -
v_gene: TRBV19
d_gene: -
CDR3aa: CATSRDETYEQYF
CDR3nt: TGTGCCACATCCCGGGACGAGACCTACGAGCAGTACTTC

j_gene: TRBJ2-2
abundance: -
v_gene: TRBV9
d_gene: TRBD1
CDR3aa: CASSVTGNMGELFF
CDR3nt: TGTGCCAGCAGCGTGACAGGGAATATGGGGGAGCTGTTTTTT

j_gene: TRBJ1-1
abundance: few
v_gene: TRBV2
d_gene: -
CDR3aa: CASRRRIENGEAFF
CDR3nt: TGTGCCAGCAGGCGGAGGATTGAGAACGGTGAAGCTTTCTTT

j_gene: TRBJ2-1
abundance: -
v_gene: TRBV7-2
d_gene: TRBD1
CDR3aa: CASSLQGQGMFNEQFF
CDR3nt: TGTGCCAGCAGCCTCCAGGGACAGGGAATGTTCAATGAGCAGTTCTTC

j_gene: TRBJ1-3
abundance: -
v_gene: TRBV7-9
d_gene: -
CDR3aa: CAITAYDDLSSGNTIYF
CDR3nt: TGTGCCATCACAGCTTACGATGACCTCAGCTCTGGAAACACCATATATTTT

j_gene: TRBJ2-6
abundance: -
v_gene: TRBV5-1
d_gene: -
CDR3aa: CASSLVALSGANVLTF
CDR3nt: TGCGCCAGCAGCTTGGTTGCCCTCTCTGGGGCCAACGTCCTGACTTTC

j_gene: TRBJ2-7
abundance: -
v_gene: TRBV12-5
d_gene: -
CDR3aa: CASGQGLYEQYF
CDR3nt: TGTGCCAGCGGGCAGGGGCTCTACGAGCAGTACTTC